Listed here are 16 T cell receptor beta chains from one sample, sequenced in a study of blood T cell repertoires in COVID-19. Repertoires were generated with immunoSEQ multiplex PCR, while TCRdb's copy carries only in-frame clones and drops some. The sample lists around 200,000 clones; under 90% were seen once. Sample: peripheral blood. All receptors derive from a man between 40 and 49 years old with acute or convalescent COVID-19.

In DNA, the CDR3 is TGTGCCGTAGGGGGGGGGCTCTATGAAAAACTGTTTTTT. This encodes CAVGGGLYEKLFF. The genes are TRBV5-4 and TRBJ1-4; TRBD1 might be the D (6 bases). The CDR3 loop spans 13 amino acids. The V end lost 10 bases, the J end lost 6 bases, and 16 bases lay between the germline ends. CDR1 SGHNT and CDR2 YYREEE come from the germline V gene (reference sequence).

V and J are TRBV3-1 (or the pseudogene TRBV3-2) and TRBJ2-1; D gene unclear. CDR1 is LGHDT and CDR2 is YNNKEL in the germline V gene (reference sequence). V lost 1 base and J 10 bases, leaving 14 bases between the germline ends. The CDR3 is 14 amino acids. The CDR3: CASSQVSRFGEQFF. The CDR3 bases are TGTGCCAGCAGCCAAGTGTCAAGATTTGGCGAGCAGTTCTTC.

The gene calls are TRBV11-3 and TRBJ1-1, with no clear D. This CDR3 is built from 13 residues. The germline V gene encodes CDR1 SGHNT and CDR2 YENEEA. V dropped 3 bases and J dropped 0 bases, with 5 bases sitting between them. This CDR3 reads CASSLEMNTEAFF. The CDR3 DNA sequence: TGTGCCAGCAGCTTGGAGATGAACACTGAAGCTTTCTTT.

The gene calls are TRBV5-6 and TRBJ2-7, with 7 bases identical to TRBD1. The trim removed 4 bases at V and 5 bases at J, leaving 12 bases unmatched. Germline-derived CDR1 and CDR2 are SGHDT and YYEEEE. CDR3 size: 15 residues. CDR3 bases: TGTGCCAGCAGCCCCCGGGACAGCCGAGCCCACGAGCAGTACTTC. Its translation: CASSPRDSRAHEQYF.

The chain recombines TRBV24-1 with TRBJ2-7; D perhaps matches TRBD1 (7 bases). The germline V and J ends were trimmed by 4 bases and 5 bases, with 23 bases remaining between them. The germline CDR1 and CDR2 sequences are KGHDR and SFDVKD. The CDR3 loop spans 17 amino acids. The CDR3 loop is CATSDPFRGDSLDEQYF. Here the CDR3 DNA reads TGTGCCACCAGTGACCCCTTCAGGGGGGATTCTCTCGACGAGCAGTACTTC.

The rearrangement joins TRBV4-1 to TRBJ2-7; a weak D match, TRBD1 (6 bases). The germline gives CDR1 MGHRA, CDR2 YSYEKL. The CDR3 totals 16 residues. V gave up 0 bases and J gave up 3 bases, with 15 bases separating them. The CDR3: CASSQEGRGDRYEQYF. The DNA for the CDR3 is TGCGCCAGCAGCCAAGAGGGCAGGGGCGACCGCTACGAGCAGTACTTC.

The V and J genes are TRBV19 and TRBJ2-7; D possibly corresponds to TRBD2 (5 bases). Between the trimmed V and J ends, which lost 3 bases and 7 bases, there was a span of 10 bases. Germline V lookup: CDR1 LNHDA, CDR2 SQIVND (reference sequence). CDR3 length: 12 amino acids. DNA for the CDR3: TGTGCCAGTAGTATCCCCACGGGGGAGCAGTACTTC. Translating gives CASSIPTGEQYF.

The chain employs TRBV18 and TRBJ2-3; no definite D call. V shed 5 bases and J shed 3 bases, with 9 bases lying between them. Germline CDR1 KGHSH, CDR2 LQKENI. This CDR3 spans 13 amino acids. As DNA, the CDR3 is TGTGCCAGCTCAGAGTCTAGGACAGATACGCAGTATTTT. It is translated as CASSESRTDTQYF.

The V and J genes are TRBV27 and TRBJ2-7; 8 positions match TRBD1. CDR3 length: 14 amino acids. J lost 9 bases, V lost 6 bases, and 13 bases had no gene match. From germline, CDR1 is MNHEY and CDR2 SMNVEV (reference sequence). DNA of the CDR3: TGTGCCAGCAGACCCGGACAGGGAACGGGGCGGCAGTACTTC. Its protein product is CASRPGQGTGRQYF.

The chain uses TRBV6-5 and TRBJ2-7; TRBD1 matches 10 bases. V shed 6 bases, J shed 5 bases, and the junction held 7 bases outside the gene matches. Looked up from germline, CDR1 is MNHEY and CDR2 is SVGAGI. The CDR3 is made up of 14 amino acids. The CDR3 region has the DNA TGTGCCAGCAGAAGACAGGGGGCGACCGACGAGCAGTACTTC. Amino acids: CASRRQGATDEQYF.

The CDR3 sequence is CASSLPRGGALDTQYF. CDR3 DNA sequence: TGTGCCAGCAGCTTACCTCGTGGGGGGGCTTTAGATACGCAGTATTTT. The chain links TRBV7-6 to TRBJ2-3, with D possibly being TRBD2 (7 bases). From germline, CDR1 is SGHVS and CDR2 FNYEAQ. The CDR3 sequence is 16 residues long. Deletions cut 2 bases from V and 5 bases from J, with 17 bases between. Full variable domain (missing parts from reference TRBV7-6 and TRBJ2-3): GAGVSQSPRYKVTKRGQDVALRCDPISGHVSLYWYRQALGQGPEFLTYFNYEAQQDKSGLPNDRFSAERPEGSISTLTIQRTEQRDSAMYRCASSLPRGGALDTQYFGPGTRLTVL.

The rearrangement joins TRBV28 to TRBJ2-1; no reliable D call. Germline assignment: CDR1 MDHEN and CDR2 SYDVKM. Trimming shortened V by 5 bases and J by 7 bases, and 6 bases separated the two germline ends. The CDR3 is 11 amino acids. This CDR3 reads CASSPQNEQFF. The CDR3 DNA follows: TGTGCCAGCAGTCCTCAGAATGAGCAGTTCTTC.

The chain has TRBV30 and TRBJ1-3; TRBD1 matches 9 bases. CDR1 and CDR2 from the germline V gene are GTSNPN and SVGIG (reference sequence). V was pared by 2 bases and J by 4 bases, with 3 bases of the junction left unmatched. The CDR3 runs to 14 residues. The CDR3 protein is CAWSYGTGGNTIYF. The DNA for the CDR3 is TGTGCCTGGAGTTACGGGACAGGGGGAAACACCATATATTTT.

The CDR3 region is CAWSHRTGKLFF. CDR3 in DNA: TGTGCCTGGAGTCATAGGACGGGGAAACTGTTTTTT. The V gene is TRBV30, the J gene TRBJ1-4; no reliable D call. V lost 2 bases to trimming and J lost 11 bases, with 12 bases between them. CDR1 is GTSNPN, CDR2 SVGIG, per germline (reference sequence). CDR3 length equals 12 residues. Using reference TRBV30 and TRBJ1-4 for the parts outside the CDR3, the full variable domain is SQTIHQWPATLVQPVGSPLSLECTVEGTSNPNLYWYRQAAGRGLQLLFYSVGIGQISSEVPQNLSASRPQDRQFILSSKKLLLSDSGFYLCAWSHRTGKLFFGSGTQLSVL.

The rearrangement uses TRBV5-1 and TRBJ1-2; tentative D call: TRBD1 (5 bases). Per germline, CDR1 SGHRS and CDR2 YFSETQ. This CDR3 spans 15 amino acids. Trimming removed 0 bases from V and 3 bases from J, with 12 bases in between. The chain's CDR3 is CASSLAGGRDYGYTF. CDR3 in DNA: TGCGCCAGCAGCTTGGCCGGGGGACGGGACTATGGCTACACCTTC.

The chain uses TRBV27 and TRBJ2-7; a weak D match, TRBD1 (6 bases). Germline CDR1 reads MNHEY; CDR2 reads SMNVEV (reference sequence). CDR3 length equals 14 residues. The germline V and J ends were trimmed by 4 bases and 2 bases, with 12 bases remaining between them. Here the CDR3 DNA reads TGTGCCAGCAGTTCTAGGCCAGGGGCCTACGAGCAGTACTTC. Its protein is CASSSRPGAYEQYF.